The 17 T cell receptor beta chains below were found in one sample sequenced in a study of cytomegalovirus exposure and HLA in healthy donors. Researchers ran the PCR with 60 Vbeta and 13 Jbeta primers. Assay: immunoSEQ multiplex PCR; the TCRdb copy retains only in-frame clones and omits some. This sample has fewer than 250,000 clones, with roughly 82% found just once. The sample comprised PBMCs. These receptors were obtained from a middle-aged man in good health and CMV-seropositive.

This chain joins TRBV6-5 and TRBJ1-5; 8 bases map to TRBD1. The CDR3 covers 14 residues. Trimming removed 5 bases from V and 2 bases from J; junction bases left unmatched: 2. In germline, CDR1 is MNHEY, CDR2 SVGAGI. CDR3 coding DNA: TGTGCCAGCAGTAACAGGGGGGGCAATCAGCCCCAGCATTTT. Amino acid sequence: CASSNRGGNQPQHF.

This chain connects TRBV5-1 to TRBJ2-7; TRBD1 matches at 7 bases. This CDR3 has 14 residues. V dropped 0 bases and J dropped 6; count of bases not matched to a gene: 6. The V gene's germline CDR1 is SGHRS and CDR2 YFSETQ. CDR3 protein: CASSLAGTDIEQYF. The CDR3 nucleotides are TGCGCCAGCAGCTTGGCCGGGACAGACATCGAGCAGTACTTC. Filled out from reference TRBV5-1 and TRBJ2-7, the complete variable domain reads KAGVTQTPRYLIKTRGQQVTLSCSPISGHRSVSWYQQTPGQGLQFLFEYFSETQRNKGNFPGRFSGRQFSNSRSEMNVSTLELGDSALYLCASSLAGTDIEQYFGPGTRLTVT.

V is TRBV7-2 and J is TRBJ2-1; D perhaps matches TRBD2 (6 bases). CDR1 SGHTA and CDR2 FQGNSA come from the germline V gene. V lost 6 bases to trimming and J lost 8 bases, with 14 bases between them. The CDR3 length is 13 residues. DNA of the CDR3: TGTGCCAGCAGTTCTAGGGGAGGTTATGAGCAGTTCTTC. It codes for CASSSRGGYEQFF. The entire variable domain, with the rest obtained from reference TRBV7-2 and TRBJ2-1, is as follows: GAGVSQSPSNKVTEKGKDVELRCDPISGHTALYWYRQSLGQGLEFLIYFQGNSAPDKSGLPSDRFSAERTGGSVSTLTIQRTQQEDSAVYLCASSSRGGYEQFFGPGTRLTVL.

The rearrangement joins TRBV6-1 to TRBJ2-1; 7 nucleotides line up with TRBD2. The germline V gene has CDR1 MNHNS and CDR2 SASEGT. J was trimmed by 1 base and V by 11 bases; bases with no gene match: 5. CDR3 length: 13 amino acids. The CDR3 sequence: CALALASYNEQFF. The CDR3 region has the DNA TGTGCCTTAGCACTAGCGTCCTACAATGAGCAGTTCTTC.

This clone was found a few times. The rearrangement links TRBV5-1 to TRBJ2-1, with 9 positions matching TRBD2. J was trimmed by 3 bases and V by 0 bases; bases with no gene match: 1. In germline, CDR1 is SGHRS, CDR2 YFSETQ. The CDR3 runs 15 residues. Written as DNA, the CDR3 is TGCGCCAGCAGCTTGGGACTAGCGGACTACAATGAGCAGTTCTTC. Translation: CASSLGLADYNEQFF. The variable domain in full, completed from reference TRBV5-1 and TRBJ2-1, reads KAGVTQTPRYLIKTRGQQVTLSCSPISGHRSVSWYQQTPGQGLQFLFEYFSETQRNKGNFPGRFSGRQFSNSRSEMNVSTLELGDSALYLCASSLGLADYNEQFFGPGTRLTVL.

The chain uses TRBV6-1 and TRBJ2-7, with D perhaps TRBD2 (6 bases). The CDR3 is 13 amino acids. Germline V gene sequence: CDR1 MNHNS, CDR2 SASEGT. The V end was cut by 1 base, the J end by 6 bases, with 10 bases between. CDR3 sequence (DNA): TGTGCCAGCAGTGAAGAGGGACTGGGCGAGCAGTACGTC. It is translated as CASSEEGLGEQYV.

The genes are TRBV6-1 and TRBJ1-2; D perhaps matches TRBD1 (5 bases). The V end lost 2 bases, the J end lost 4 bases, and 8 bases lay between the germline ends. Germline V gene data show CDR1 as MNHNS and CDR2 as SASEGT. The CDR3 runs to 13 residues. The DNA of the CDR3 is TGTGCCAGCAGTGAATCTACAGGCTATGGCTACACCTTC. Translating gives CASSESTGYGYTF.

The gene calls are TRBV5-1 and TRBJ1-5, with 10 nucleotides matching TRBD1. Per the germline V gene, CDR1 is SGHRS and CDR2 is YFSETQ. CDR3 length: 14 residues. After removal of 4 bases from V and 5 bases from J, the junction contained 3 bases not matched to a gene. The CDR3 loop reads CASSAGTGDQPQHF. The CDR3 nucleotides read TGCGCCAGCAGCGCCGGGACAGGGGATCAGCCCCAGCATTTT.

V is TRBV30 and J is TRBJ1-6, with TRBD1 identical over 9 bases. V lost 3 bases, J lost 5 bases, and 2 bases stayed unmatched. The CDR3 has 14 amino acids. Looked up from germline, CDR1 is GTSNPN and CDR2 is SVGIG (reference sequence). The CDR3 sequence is CAWSRDRDNSPLHF. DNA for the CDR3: TGTGCCTGGAGCCGGGACAGGGATAATTCACCCCTCCACTTT.

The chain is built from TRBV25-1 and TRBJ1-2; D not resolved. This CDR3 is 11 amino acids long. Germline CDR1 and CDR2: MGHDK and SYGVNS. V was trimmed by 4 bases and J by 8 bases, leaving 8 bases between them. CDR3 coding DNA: TGTGCCAGCAGTGGCTACCGCGGCTACACCTTC. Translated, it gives CASSGYRGYTF.

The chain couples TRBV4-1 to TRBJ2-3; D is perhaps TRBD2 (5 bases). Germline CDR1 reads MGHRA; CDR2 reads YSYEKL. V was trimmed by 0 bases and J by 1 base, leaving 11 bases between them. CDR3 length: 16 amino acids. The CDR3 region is CASSQDGAVGTDTQYF. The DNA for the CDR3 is TGCGCCAGCAGCCAAGATGGAGCGGTTGGCACAGATACGCAGTATTTT.

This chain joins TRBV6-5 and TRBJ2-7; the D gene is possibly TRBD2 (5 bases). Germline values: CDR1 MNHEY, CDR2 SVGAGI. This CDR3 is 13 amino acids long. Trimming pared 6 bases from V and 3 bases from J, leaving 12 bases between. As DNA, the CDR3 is TGTGCCAGCAGCCAGAGGGCCCACTACGAGCAGTACTTC. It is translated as CASSQRAHYEQYF.

CDR3 sequence (DNA): TGTGCCACCAGCGGCGAGCGGGGCTCCACAGATACGCAGTATTTT. It yields the protein CATSGERGSTDTQYF. J is TRBJ2-3 and V is TRBV15; 7 bases align to TRBD2. Germline CDR1 reads LNHNV; CDR2 reads YYDKDF (reference sequence). V shed 5 bases, J shed 2 bases, and the junction held 7 bases outside the gene matches. The CDR3 is 15 amino acids. Full variable domain (remainder filled in from reference TRBV15 and TRBJ2-3): DAMVIQNPRYQVTQFGKPVTLSCSQTLNHNVMYWYQQKSSQAPKLLFHYYDKDFNNEADTPDNFQSRRPNTSFCFLDIRSPGLGDTAMYLCATSGERGSTDTQYFGPGTRLTVL.

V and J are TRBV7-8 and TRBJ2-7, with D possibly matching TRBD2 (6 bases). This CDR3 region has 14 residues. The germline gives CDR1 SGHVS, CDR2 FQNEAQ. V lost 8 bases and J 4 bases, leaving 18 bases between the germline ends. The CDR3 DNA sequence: TGTGCCAGCGATAGCGGTGAGACCCCGTACGAGCAGTACTTC. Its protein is CASDSGETPYEQYF.

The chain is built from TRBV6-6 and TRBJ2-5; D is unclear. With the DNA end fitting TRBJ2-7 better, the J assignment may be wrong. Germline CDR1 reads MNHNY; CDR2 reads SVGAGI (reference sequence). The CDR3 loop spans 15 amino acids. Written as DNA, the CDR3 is TGTGCCAGCAGTTACGGTGGTAGTCAAACCTACGAGCAGTACTTC. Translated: CASSYGGSQTYEQYF.

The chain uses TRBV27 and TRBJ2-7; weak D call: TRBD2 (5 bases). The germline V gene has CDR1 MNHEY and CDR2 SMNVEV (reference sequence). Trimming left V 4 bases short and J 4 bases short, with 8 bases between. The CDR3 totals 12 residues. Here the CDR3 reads CASSSGLYEQYF. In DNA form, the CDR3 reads TGTGCCAGCAGTTCCGGACTGTACGAGCAGTACTTC.

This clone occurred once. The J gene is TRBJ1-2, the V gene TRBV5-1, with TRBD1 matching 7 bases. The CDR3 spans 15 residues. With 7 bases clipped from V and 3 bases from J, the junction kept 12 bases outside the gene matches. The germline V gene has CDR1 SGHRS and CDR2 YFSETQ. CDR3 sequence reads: CASHPGGSKDYGYTF. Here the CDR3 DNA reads TGCGCCAGCCACCCAGGGGGATCAAAGGACTATGGCTACACCTTC.